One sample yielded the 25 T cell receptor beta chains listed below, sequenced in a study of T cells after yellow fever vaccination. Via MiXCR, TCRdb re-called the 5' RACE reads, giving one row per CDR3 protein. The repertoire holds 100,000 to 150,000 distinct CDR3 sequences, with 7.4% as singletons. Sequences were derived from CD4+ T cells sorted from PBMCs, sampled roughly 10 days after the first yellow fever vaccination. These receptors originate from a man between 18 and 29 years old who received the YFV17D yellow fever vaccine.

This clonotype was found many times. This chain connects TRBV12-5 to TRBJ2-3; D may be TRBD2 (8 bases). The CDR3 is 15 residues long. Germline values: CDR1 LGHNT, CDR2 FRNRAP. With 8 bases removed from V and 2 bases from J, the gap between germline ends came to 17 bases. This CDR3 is CASTGDSGNTDTQYF. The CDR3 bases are TGTGCTAGTACAGGGGATAGCGGGAACACAGATACGCAGTATTTT.

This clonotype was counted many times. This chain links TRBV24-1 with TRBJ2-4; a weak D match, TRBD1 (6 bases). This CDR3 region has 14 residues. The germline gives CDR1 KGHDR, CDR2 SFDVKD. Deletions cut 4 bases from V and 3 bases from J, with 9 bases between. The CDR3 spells CATSEPGDKNIQYF. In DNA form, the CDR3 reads TGTGCCACCAGTGAACCAGGGGACAAAAACATTCAGTACTTC.

CDR3: CASSQVRGNTIYF. CDR3 nucleotide sequence: TGTGCCAGCAGCCAGGTTCGGGGGAACACCATATATTTT. This sequence joins TRBV3-1 and TRBJ1-3, with D perhaps matching TRBD1 (5 bases). Trimming removed 3 bases from V and 7 bases from J, with 10 bases in between. Germline V gene sequence: CDR1 LGHDT, CDR2 YNNKEL (reference sequence). There are 13 residues in the CDR3.

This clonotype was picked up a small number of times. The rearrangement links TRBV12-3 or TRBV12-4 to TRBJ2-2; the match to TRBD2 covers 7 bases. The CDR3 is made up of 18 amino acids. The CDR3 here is CTFSLYGWEGTNTGELFF. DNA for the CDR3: TGTACCTTCAGTTTATATGGCTGGGAGGGCACGAACACCGGGGAGCTGTTTTTT.

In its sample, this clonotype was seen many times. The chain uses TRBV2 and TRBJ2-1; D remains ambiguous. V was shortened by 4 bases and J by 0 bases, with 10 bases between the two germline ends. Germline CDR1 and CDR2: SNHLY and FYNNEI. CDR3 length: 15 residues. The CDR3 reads CASSVVPSSYNEQFF. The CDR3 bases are TGTGCCAGCAGTGTAGTTCCCAGCTCCTACAATGAGCAGTTCTTC.

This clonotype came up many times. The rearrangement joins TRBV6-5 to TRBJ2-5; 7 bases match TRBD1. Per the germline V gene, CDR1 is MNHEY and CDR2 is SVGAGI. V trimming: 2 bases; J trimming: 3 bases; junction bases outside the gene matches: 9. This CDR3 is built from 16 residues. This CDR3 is CASSYVWDRSKETQYF. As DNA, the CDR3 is TGTGCCAGCAGTTACGTCTGGGACAGATCAAAAGAGACCCAGTACTTC.

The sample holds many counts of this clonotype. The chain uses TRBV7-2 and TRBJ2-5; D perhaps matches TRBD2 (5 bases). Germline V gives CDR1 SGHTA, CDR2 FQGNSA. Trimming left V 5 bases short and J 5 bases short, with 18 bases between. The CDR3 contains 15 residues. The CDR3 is CASSLAVIRRETQYF. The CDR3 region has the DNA TGTGCCAGCAGCCTGGCCGTGATTAGGAGGGAGACCCAGTACTTC. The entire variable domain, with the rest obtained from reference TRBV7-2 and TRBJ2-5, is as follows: GAGVSQSPSNKVTEKGKDVELRCDPISGHTALYWYRQSLGQGLEFLIYFQGNSAPDKSGLPSDRFSAERTGGSVSTLTIQRTQQEDSAVYLCASSLAVIRRETQYFGPGTRLLVL.

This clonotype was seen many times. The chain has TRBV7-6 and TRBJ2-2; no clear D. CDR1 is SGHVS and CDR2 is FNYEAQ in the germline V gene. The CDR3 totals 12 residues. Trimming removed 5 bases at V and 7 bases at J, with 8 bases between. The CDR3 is CASSPFIGELFF. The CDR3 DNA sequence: TGTGCCAGCAGCCCCTTTATCGGGGAGCTGTTTTTT. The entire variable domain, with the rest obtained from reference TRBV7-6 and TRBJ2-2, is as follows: GAGVSQSPRYKVTKRGQDVALRCDPISGHVSLYWYRQALGQGPEFLTYFNYEAQQDKSGLPNDRFSAERPEGSISTLTIQRTEQRDSAMYRCASSPFIGELFFGEGSRLTVL.

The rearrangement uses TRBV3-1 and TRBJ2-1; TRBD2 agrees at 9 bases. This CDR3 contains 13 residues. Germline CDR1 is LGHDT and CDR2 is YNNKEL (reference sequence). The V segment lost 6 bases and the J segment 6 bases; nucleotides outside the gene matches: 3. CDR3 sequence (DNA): TGTGCCAGCAGAGTAGCGGGGGCCAATGAGCAGTTCTTC. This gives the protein CASRVAGANEQFF.

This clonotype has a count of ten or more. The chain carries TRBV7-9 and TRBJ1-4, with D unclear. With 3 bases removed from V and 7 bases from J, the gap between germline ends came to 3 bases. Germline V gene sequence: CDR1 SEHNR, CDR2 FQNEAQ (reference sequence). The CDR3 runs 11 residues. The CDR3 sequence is CASSFSEKLFF. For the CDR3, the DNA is TGTGCCAGCAGCTTTAGTGAAAAACTGTTTTTT.

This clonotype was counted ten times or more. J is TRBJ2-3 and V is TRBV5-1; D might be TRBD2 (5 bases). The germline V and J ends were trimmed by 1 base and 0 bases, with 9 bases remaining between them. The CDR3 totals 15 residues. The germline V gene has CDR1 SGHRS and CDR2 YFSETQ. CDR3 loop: CASSLYGVSTDTQYF. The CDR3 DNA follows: TGCGCCAGCAGCTTGTACGGGGTCAGCACAGATACGCAGTATTTT.

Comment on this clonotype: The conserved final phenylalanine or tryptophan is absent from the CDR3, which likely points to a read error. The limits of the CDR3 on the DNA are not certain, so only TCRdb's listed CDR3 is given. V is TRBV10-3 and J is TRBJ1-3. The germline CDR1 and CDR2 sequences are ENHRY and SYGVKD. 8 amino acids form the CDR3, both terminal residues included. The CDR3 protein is CAISESVL.

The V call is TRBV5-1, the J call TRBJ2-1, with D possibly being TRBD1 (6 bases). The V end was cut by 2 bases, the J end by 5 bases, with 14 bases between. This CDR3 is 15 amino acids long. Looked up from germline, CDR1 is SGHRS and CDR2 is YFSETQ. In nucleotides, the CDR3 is TGCGCCAGCAGCTTTGGGACACGGTCCGACAATGAGCAGTTCTTC. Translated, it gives CASSFGTRSDNEQFF.

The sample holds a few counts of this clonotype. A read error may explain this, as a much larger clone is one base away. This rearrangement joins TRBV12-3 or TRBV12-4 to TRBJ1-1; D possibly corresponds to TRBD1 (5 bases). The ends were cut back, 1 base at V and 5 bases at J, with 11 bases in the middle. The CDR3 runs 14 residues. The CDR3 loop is CASSLVGGKTEAFF. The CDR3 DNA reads TGTGCCAGCAGTTTAGTTGGGGGAAAGACTGAAGCTTTCTTT.

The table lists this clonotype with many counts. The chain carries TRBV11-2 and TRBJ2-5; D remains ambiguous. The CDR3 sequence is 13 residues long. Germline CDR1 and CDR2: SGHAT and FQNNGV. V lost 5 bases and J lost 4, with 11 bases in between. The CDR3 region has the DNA TGTGCCAGCAGCCTACGATGGGGAGAGACCCAGTACTTC. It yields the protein CASSLRWGETQYF.

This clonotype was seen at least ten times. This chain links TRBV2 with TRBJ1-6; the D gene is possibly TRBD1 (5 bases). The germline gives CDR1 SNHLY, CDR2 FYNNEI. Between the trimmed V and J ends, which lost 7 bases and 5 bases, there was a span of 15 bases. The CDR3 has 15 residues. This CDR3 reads CASTRQQRNNSPLHF. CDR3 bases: TGTGCCAGCACGAGACAGCAACGCAATAATTCACCCCTCCACTTT.

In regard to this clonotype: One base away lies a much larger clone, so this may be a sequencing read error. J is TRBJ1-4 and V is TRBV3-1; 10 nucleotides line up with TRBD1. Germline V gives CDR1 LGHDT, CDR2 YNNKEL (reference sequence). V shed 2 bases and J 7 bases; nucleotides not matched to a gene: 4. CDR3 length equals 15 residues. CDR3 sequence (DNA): TGTGCCAGCAGCCAACGGACAGGGGGATGTGAAAAACTGTTTTTT. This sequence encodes CASSQRTGGCEKLFF.

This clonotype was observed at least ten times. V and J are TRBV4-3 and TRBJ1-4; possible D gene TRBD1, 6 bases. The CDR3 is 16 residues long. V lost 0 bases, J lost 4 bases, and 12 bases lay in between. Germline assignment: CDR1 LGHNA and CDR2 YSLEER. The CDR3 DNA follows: TGCGCCAGCAGCCAAGATCCGGGGGGCATTAATGAAAAACTGTTTTTT. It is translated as CASSQDPGGINEKLFF.

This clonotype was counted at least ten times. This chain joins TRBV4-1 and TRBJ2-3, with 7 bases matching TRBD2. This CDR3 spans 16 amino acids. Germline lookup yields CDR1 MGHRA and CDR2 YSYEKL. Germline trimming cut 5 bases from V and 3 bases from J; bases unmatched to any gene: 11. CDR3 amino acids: CASSSPERGVTDTQYF. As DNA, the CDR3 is TGCGCCAGCAGCTCCCCAGAGCGGGGAGTTACAGATACGCAGTATTTT.

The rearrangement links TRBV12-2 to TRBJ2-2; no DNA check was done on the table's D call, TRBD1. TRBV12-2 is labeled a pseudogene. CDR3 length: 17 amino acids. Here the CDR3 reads CASRFRARTIRPGELFF. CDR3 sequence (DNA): TGTGCAAGTCGCTTCCGAGCCCGGACGATCCGGCCCGGGGAGCTGTTTTTT.

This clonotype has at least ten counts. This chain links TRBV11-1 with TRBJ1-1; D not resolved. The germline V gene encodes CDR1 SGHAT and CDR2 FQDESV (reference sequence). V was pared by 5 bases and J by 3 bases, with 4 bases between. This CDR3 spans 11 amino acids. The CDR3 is CASSGYTEAFF. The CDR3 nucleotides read TGTGCCAGCAGCGGGTACACTGAAGCTTTCTTT.

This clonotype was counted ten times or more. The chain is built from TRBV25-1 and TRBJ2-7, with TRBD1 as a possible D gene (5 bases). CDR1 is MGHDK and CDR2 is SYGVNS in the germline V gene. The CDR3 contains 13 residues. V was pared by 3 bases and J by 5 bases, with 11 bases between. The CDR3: CASSDRERDEQYF. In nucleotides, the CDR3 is TGTGCCAGCAGTGACAGGGAACGGGACGAGCAGTACTTC.

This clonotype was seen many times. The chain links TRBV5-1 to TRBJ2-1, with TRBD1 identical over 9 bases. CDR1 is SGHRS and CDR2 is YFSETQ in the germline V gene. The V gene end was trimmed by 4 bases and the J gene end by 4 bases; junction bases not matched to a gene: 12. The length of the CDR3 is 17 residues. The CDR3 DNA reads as TGCGCCAGCAGCATACTCCGGGGGACAGGGACATACAATGAGCAGTTCTTC. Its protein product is CASSILRGTGTYNEQFF. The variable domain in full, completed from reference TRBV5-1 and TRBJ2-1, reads KAGVTQTPRYLIKTRGQQVTLSCSPISGHRSVSWYQQTPGQGLQFLFEYFSETQRNKGNFPGRFSGRQFSNSRSEMNVSTLELGDSALYLCASSILRGTGTYNEQFFGPGTRLTVL.

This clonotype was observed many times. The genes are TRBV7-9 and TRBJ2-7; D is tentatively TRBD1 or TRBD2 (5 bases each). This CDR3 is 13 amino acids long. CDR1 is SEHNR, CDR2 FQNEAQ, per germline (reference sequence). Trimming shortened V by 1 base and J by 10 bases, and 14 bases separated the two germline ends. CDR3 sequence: CASSLGGMRPQYV. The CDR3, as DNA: TGTGCCAGCAGCTTAGGGGGGATGCGGCCTCAGTACGTC.

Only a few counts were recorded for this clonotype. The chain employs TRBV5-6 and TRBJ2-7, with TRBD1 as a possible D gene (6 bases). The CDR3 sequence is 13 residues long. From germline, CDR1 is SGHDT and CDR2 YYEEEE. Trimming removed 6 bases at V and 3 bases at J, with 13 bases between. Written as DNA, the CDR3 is TGTGCCAGCACCGTGACAGGCTACTACGAGCAGTACTTC. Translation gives CASTVTGYYEQYF. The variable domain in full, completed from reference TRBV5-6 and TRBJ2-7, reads DAGVTQSPTHLIKTRGQQVTLRCSPKSGHDTVSWYQQALGQGPQFIFQYYEEEERQRGNFPDRFSGHQFPNYSSELNVNALLLGDSALYLCASTVTGYYEQYFGPGTRLTVT.